Listed below are T cell receptor beta chains from one sample, sequenced in a study of T cell responses to AZD1222 COVID-19 vaccine. Clones were sequenced by immunoSEQ multiplex PCR, and TCRdb holds only the in-frame ones, with some missing. The sample has roughly 150,000 clones; around 93% are singletons. Sequenced material: peripheral blood, taken on day 0 of AZD1222 vaccination. The receptors originated from an adult in good health. CDR3s leave out the opening cysteine and the closing phenylalanine or tryptophan.

v_gene	CDR3aa
TRBV28	ASSAAGQGYSPLH
TRBV9	ASSVGPNYGYT
TRBV27	ASRAPRGTGDYGYT
TRBV5-8	ASSPPQGLKQPQH
TRBV12-2	ASRWPPYFGSPLH
TRBV27	ASSLYDGLTGAF
TRBV6-5	ASSPLLSPREKLF
TRBV4-1	ASSQAGGRVRPDTQY
TRBV19	ASSGLGEKLF
TRBV4-1	ASSQMGAGTEAF
TRBV5-6	ASSLWGPTEAF
TRBV5-4	ASSRDSPRGYT
TRBV5-4	ASSLDRHASSYEQY
TRBV30	AWSQDRNTEAF
TRBV23-1	ASSPQRGTGTETQY
TRBV11-2	ASSLELGTGNTEAF
TRBV4-3	ASSQEGGQGGEKLF
TRBV4-3	ASSRSPGQGADEQY
TRBV27	ASSLNEQY
TRBV29-1	SGNRVTNEQF
TRBV18	ASSPRDRTYSPLH
TRBV12-1	ASSTRWSGGYPTNYGYT
TRBV30	AWSLGFREKLF
TRBV28	ASSLTLGGLF
TRBV6-6	ASSYGGGNTEAF
TRBV30	AWSVRGRYTDTQY
TRBV7-9	ASSPRDRDGYT
TRBV7-8	ASSSAAGTSYEQY
TRBV4-1	ASSHTPKGGDTQY
TRBV5-4	ASSLDRGLFEQY
TRBV28	ASSLLTGGGYT
TRBV6-5	ATGTGVVEKLF
TRBV30	AGTTGRGYT
TRBV2	ASSENGGAKAF
TRBV19	ASSTSVNTEAF
TRBV28	ASSPPRAGLKVEQY
TRBV19	ASSMMTSGGNQPQH
TRBV5-5	ASTFSGRGAYEQY
TRBV5-1	ASSWISGYNSPLH
TRBV11-2	ASSFLRAGITDTQY
TRBV30	AWSPTLGTVSSYEQY
TRBV29-1	SVEPTNTEAF
TRBV7-9	ASSFTLTSGREETQY
TRBV23-1	ASSQGGTNTGELF
TRBV10-3	AISTGSSGNTIY
TRBV4-1	ASSQAGTGAYEQY
TRBV11-2	ASSLDESGAGTEAF
TRBV5-1	ASSLDRATDTQY
TRBV5-1	ASRLAGDTQY
TRBV6-5	ASSYRDRPTYEQY
TRBV6-5	ASSYRDSSTDTQY
TRBV4-1	ASSLYLQGKTEAF
TRBV9	ASSALPGDPSSPLH
TRBV5-4	ASSYDGQGAYNEQF